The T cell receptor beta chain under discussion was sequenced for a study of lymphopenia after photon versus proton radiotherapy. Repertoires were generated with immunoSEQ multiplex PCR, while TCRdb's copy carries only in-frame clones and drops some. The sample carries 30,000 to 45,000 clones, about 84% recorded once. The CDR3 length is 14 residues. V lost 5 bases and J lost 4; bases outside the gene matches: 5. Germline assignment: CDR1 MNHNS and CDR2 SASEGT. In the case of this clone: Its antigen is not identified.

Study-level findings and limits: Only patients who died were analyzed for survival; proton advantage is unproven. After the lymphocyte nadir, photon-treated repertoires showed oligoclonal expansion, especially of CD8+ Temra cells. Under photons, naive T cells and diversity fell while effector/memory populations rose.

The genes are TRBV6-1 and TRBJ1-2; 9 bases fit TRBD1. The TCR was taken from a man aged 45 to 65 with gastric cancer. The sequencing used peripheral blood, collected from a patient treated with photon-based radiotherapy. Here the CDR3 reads CASSSDRGSYGYTF. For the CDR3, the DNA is TGTGCCAGCAGTTCGGACAGGGGTAGCTATGGCTACACCTTC.